This T cell receptor (beta chain) was retrieved from a study of radiation and T cells in renal cell carcinoma. Study-level points and caveats: Dominant CDR3 motifs occupied more repertoire in irradiated than control tumors. Tumor samples were small regions of around 0.91 g.

Of note for this clone: Its antigen is unidentified.

Germline trimming cut 7 bases from V and 2 bases from J; bases unmatched to any gene: 7. There are 16 residues in the CDR3. Germline-derived CDR1 and CDR2 are SNHLY and FYNNEI. The treatment denotes: treatment-naive control, cytoreductive nephrectomy. Sequenced by immunoSEQ multiplex PCR; TCRdb stores in-frame clones only, minus some. This sample carries 15,000 or so clones, about three fifths of them seen once, and the ten largest clones take roughly 18%. The clonotype originates from a man between 60 and 75 years old with renal cell carcinoma. The sequences come from tumor tissue, collected from a patient whose treatment was nephrectomy without radiotherapy. V and J are TRBV2 and TRBJ2-3, with 12 bases aligning to TRBD2. CDR3 DNA: TGTGCCAGCATGCGGACTAGCGGGGCGATCACAGATACGCAGTATTTT. This codes for CASMRTSGAITDTQYF.